One sample yielded the 22 T cell receptor beta chains listed below, sequenced in a study of cytomegalovirus exposure and HLA in healthy donors (dated by TCRdb to between 2016 and 2019). Library preparation employed the immunoSEQ multiplex PCR assay. For the multiplex PCR, a mixture combining 60 forward primers for TCR Vbeta segments and 13 reverse primers for TCR Jbeta segments was used. TCRdb limited this immuneACCESS table to in-frame rearrangements with V and J called. A share of clones is missing; checked studies link under half to unresolved V genes, and the rest is unexplained. For this sample the table gives around 210,000 clones, of which 65% to 85% were detected only once. The ten largest clones add up to roughly 3% of the sample. Material: PBMCs. These receptors came from a woman in her twenties or thirties in good health and CMV-seronegative.

This sequence joins TRBV18 and TRBJ1-1; tentative D call: TRBD1 (6 bases). This CDR3 contains 13 residues. Trimming removed 8 bases at V and 0 bases at J, with 10 bases between. From germline, CDR1 is KGHSH and CDR2 LQKENI. DNA of the CDR3: TGTGCCAGCGTCGGACAGTTGAACACTGAAGCTTTCTTT. Its translation: CASVGQLNTEAFF. The complete variable domain, with remaining parts taken from reference TRBV18 and TRBJ1-1, reads NAGVMQNPRHLVRRRGQEARLRCSPMKGHSHVYWYRQLPEEGLKFMVYLQKENIIDESGMPKERFSAEFPKEGPSILRIQQVVRGDSAAYFCASVGQLNTEAFFGQGTRLTVV.

This chain uses TRBV5-1 with TRBJ2-2, with 11 bases that match TRBD1. The CDR3 is 16 amino acids. The J segment lost 7 bases and the V segment lost 0 bases, leaving 5 bases of the junction unmatched. Germline V gene data show CDR1 as SGHRS and CDR2 as YFSETQ. The CDR3 DNA is TGCGCCAGCAGCTTGGGGACAGGGGGCTTCGGCGGGGAGCTGTTTTTT. This sequence encodes CASSLGTGGFGGELFF.

In DNA, the CDR3 is TGTGCCAGCAGGAATGGGGCGGCAGGGAATAATTCACCCCTCCACTTT. This codes for CASRNGAAGNNSPLHF. J is TRBJ1-6 and V is TRBV5-4, with a tentative D call TRBD1 (5 bases). This CDR3 region has 16 residues. Germline values: CDR1 SGHNT, CDR2 YYREEE (reference sequence). Trimming took off 5 bases at V and 5 bases at J, with 17 bases between the two ends.

This clone showed up just a few times. The CDR3 region is CASSYSWEGGTDTQYF. Written as DNA, the CDR3 is TGTGCCAGCAGTTACTCTTGGGAGGGGGGCACAGATACGCAGTATTTT. The genes are TRBV6-5 and TRBJ2-3; tentative D call: TRBD2 (7 bases). The germline V gene encodes CDR1 MNHEY and CDR2 SVGAGI. This CDR3 region has 16 residues. The V and J ends lost 0 bases and 1 base respectively, with 11 bases between them.

The sample holds a few counts of this clone. The V call is TRBV5-1, the J call TRBJ1-1; 8 bases are shared with TRBD1. The CDR3 totals 16 residues. Germline V gene lookup returns CDR1 SGHRS and CDR2 YFSETQ. After removal of 1 base from V and 4 bases from J, the junction contained 9 bases not matched to a gene. The CDR3 here is CASSLWQGAVSTEAFF. The CDR3 DNA follows: TGCGCCAGCAGCTTGTGGCAGGGGGCGGTGAGCACTGAAGCTTTCTTT.

This clone has only a few counts. The chain joins TRBV7-8 to TRBJ1-5; 10 bases align to TRBD1. CDR1 SGHVS and CDR2 FQNEAQ come from the germline V gene. With 3 bases clipped from V and 4 bases from J, the junction kept 0 bases outside the gene matches. The CDR3 consists of 14 residues. The DNA of the CDR3 is TGTGCCAGCAGCTTGGACAGGGGGAATCAGCCCCAGCATTTT. Translating it yields CASSLDRGNQPQHF.

V is TRBV10-3 and J is TRBJ1-1, with D perhaps TRBD1 (5 bases). Germline loops: CDR1 ENHRY, CDR2 SYGVKD. CDR3 length: 13 residues. Trimming removed 7 bases at V and 0 bases at J, with 9 bases between. CDR3 sequence: CAIKNRLNTEAFF. The CDR3 region has the DNA TGTGCCATCAAAAACAGGCTGAACACTGAAGCTTTCTTT.

The chain couples TRBV5-1 to TRBJ2-3; 8 bases are shared with TRBD2. The V gene's germline CDR1 is SGHRS and CDR2 YFSETQ. Trimming took 2 bases from V and 3 from J; bases not matched to a gene: 11. The CDR3 loop spans 17 amino acids. The CDR3 loop is CASSLAPGGGSTDTQYF. The CDR3 bases are TGCGCCAGCAGCTTAGCCCCCGGCGGGGGGTCGACAGATACGCAGTATTTT.

This clone was counted a few times. The chain employs TRBV6-5 and TRBJ1-5; TRBD1 agrees at 7 bases. The J segment lost 1 base and the V segment lost 5 bases, leaving 2 bases of the junction unmatched. Germline V gene data show CDR1 as MNHEY and CDR2 as SVGAGI. The CDR3 consists of 14 residues. Written as DNA, the CDR3 is TGTGCCAGCAGTACACAGGGGAGCAATCAGCCCCAGCATTTT. This gives the protein CASSTQGSNQPQHF.

In nucleotides, the CDR3 is TGTGCCTCCAATTCCCGGGAGGGAGAGACCCAGTACTTC. Protein product: CASNSREGETQYF. The rearrangement links TRBV7-9 to TRBJ2-5; 8 bases map to TRBD2. The CDR3 is 13 residues long. The V and J ends lost 11 bases and 4 bases, in that order; junction bases with no gene match: 9. The V gene's germline CDR1 is SEHNR and CDR2 FQNEAQ (reference sequence).

The gene calls are TRBV9 and TRBJ2-2; D is perhaps TRBD2 (5 bases). CDR1 and CDR2 from the germline V gene are SGDLS and YYNGEE. Trimming cost V 2 bases and J 5 bases, with 16 bases left between them. The CDR3 runs to 16 residues. The DNA of the CDR3 is TGTGCCAGCAGCGTCAGAGGGATAGCACTAACCGGGGAGCTGTTTTTT. The encoded protein is CASSVRGIALTGELFF.

The chain carries TRBV7-9 and TRBJ2-7, with a weak D call TRBD1 (5 bases). V was trimmed by 5 bases and J by 1 base, leaving 6 bases between them. The CDR3 sequence is 12 residues long. Germline V CDR1 and CDR2: SEHNR, FQNEAQ (reference sequence). CDR3 loop: CASSRQSYEQYF. In DNA form, the CDR3 reads TGTGCCAGCAGCCGACAGTCCTACGAGCAGTACTTC.

The rearrangement links TRBV7-9 to TRBJ2-1, with a possible D match to TRBD2 (6 bases). From germline, CDR1 is SEHNR and CDR2 FQNEAQ (reference sequence). The CDR3 contains 13 residues. Trimming stripped 4 bases from V and 3 bases from J, with 7 bases between. In DNA form, the CDR3 reads TGTGCCAGCAGCTCGACTAGCTACAATGAGCAGTTCTTC. Translated, it gives CASSSTSYNEQFF.

The chain combines TRBV5-1 with TRBJ1-6; no definite D call. The CDR3 is 13 residues long. Trimming shortened V by 0 bases and J by 9 bases, and 7 bases separated the two germline ends. Germline CDR1 SGHRS, CDR2 YFSETQ. The CDR3 loop is CASSLDRVSPLHF. CDR3 nucleotides: TGCGCCAGCAGCTTGGACCGGGTTTCACCCCTCCACTTT.

This sequence joins TRBV10-2 and TRBJ2-5; D might be TRBD2 (6 bases). The better agreement between TRBJ2-7 and the DNA end casts doubt on the J call. The germline CDR1 and CDR2 sequences are WSHSY and SAAADI. This CDR3 has 14 residues. DNA for the CDR3: TGCGCCAGCAGTGACTTAGCGGCCGACTACGAGCAGTACTTC. Translation gives CASSDLAADYEQYF.

This clone was picked up a small number of times. The chain is built from TRBV19 and TRBJ2-7, with D perhaps TRBD1 (6 bases). Germline CDR1 is LNHDA and CDR2 is SQIVND (reference sequence). The V end lost 7 bases, the J end lost 6 bases, and 19 bases lay between the germline ends. The CDR3 has 14 amino acids. The CDR3 protein is CASTFRYMTGEQYF. DNA for the CDR3: TGTGCCAGTACCTTTAGGTATATGACAGGCGAGCAGTACTTC.

The V and J genes are TRBV7-9 and TRBJ2-5; maybe TRBD1 (6 bases). The germline V gene encodes CDR1 SEHNR and CDR2 FQNEAQ (reference sequence). The CDR3 is made up of 13 amino acids. Trimming shortened V by 7 bases and J by 2 bases, and 11 bases separated the two germline ends. The CDR3 sequence: CASTRTDQETQYF. As DNA, the CDR3 is TGTGCCAGCACCCGGACAGATCAAGAGACCCAGTACTTC.

This chain uses TRBV10-1 with TRBJ2-3; TRBD2 is a possible D gene (6 bases). Germline lookup yields CDR1 WNHNN and CDR2 SYGVQD (reference sequence). This CDR3 comprises 15 residues. The germline V and J ends were trimmed by 0 bases and 4 bases, with 11 bases remaining between them. The DNA of the CDR3 is TGCGCCAGCAGTGAGTCCCCCTCGGGGGCAGATACGCAGTATTTT. Translating it yields CASSESPSGADTQYF.

This rearrangement joins TRBV11-3 to TRBJ1-1, with D uncertain. The CDR3 runs to 13 residues. Trimming removed 4 bases from V and 6 bases from J, with 12 bases in between. Germline V CDR1 and CDR2: SGHNT, YENEEA. The CDR3 sequence is CASSYAAGAEAFF. The CDR3 nucleotides read TGTGCCAGCAGCTACGCGGCCGGGGCTGAAGCTTTCTTT.

This chain uses TRBV4-1 with TRBJ1-1; D is ambiguous. CDR1 MGHRA and CDR2 YSYEKL come from the germline V gene. The germline V and J ends were trimmed by 7 bases and 11 bases, with 23 bases remaining between them. The CDR3 spans 14 residues. CDR3 loop: CASKATLDPRVAFF. In DNA, the CDR3 is TGCGCCAGCAAAGCGACTCTCGACCCCCGCGTGGCTTTCTTT.

The V call is TRBV30, the J call TRBJ2-5, with D possibly matching TRBD2 (7 bases). With 5 bases removed from V and 0 bases from J, the gap between germline ends came to 16 bases. There are 15 residues in the CDR3. Germline CDR1 GTSNPN, CDR2 SVGIG (reference sequence). CDR3 nucleotide sequence: TGTGCCTGGGAACGGGGGGCCCCGTACCAAGAGACCCAGTACTTC. Translation: CAWERGAPYQETQYF.

The V call is TRBV11-1, the J call TRBJ2-1; a possible D gene is TRBD1 (6 bases). V lost 4 bases and J 6 bases, leaving 10 bases between the germline ends. Per the germline V gene, CDR1 is SGHAT and CDR2 is FQDESV (reference sequence). This CDR3 contains 13 residues. CDR3 residues: CASSSGVGNEQFF. The DNA of the CDR3 is TGTGCCAGCAGCTCAGGGGTGGGCAATGAGCAGTTCTTC.